The T cell receptor (beta chain) described here comes from a study of OX40 agonist ivuxolimab in advanced cancers. Some background on the complete study: The costimulatory receptor OX40 (CD134) was targeted by ivuxolimab, a fully human IgG2 agonistic monoclonal antibody. Intravenous ivuxolimab was administered to patients every 2 weeks at six dose levels: 0.01, 0.1, 0.3, 1.5, 3 and 10 mg/kg. Among the roughly 52 dose-escalation patients, 19 had hepatocellular carcinoma, approximately 15 melanoma, 9 renal cell carcinoma and 9 head and neck cancer. The dose-escalation cohort was 80% to 90% male with a mean age of approximately 60 years, ranging from about 23 to 85. Prior anti-PD-1, anti-PD-L1 or anti-CTLA-4 therapy was permitted, and checkpoint inhibitors had been received by about 36% of dose-escalation patients. Partial responses occurred in three dose-escalation patients, of whom one had hepatocellular carcinoma and two had cutaneous melanoma. The point of sequencing TCRbeta in the periphery was to test whether ivuxolimab changed TCR sequence diversity and drove clonal T-cell expansion. The paper describes the monotherapy dose-escalation part (N = 52 patients) of the phase I trial of ivuxolimab.

Paper-wide results and their limitations: The antigen specificity of the clonally expanded peripheral T cells was not determined. At doses of 0.1 to 3.0 mg/kg, clonal expansion of both CD4+ and CD8+ blood T cells was observed from baseline to week 6. Low levels of normalized T-cell clonal expansion were also seen in some patients who did not respond. In the 0.1-3.0 mg/kg groups, partial responders had among the lowest normalized peripheral clonal expansion, particularly in CD8+ T cells. After ivuxolimab, CD8+ T cells had more expanded clones than CD4+ T cells on average.

The trial excluded patients who had a history of autoimmune disease or who were on systemic immunosuppression. Peripheral blood for TCR sequencing was drawn from every dose cohort at baseline, at cycle 4 day 1 and at cycle 7 day 1. Samples were obtained from an open-label, multicenter, first-in-human phase I dose-escalation trial of ivuxolimab. Adults with locally advanced or metastatic melanoma, renal cell, hepatocellular, or head and neck squamous cell carcinoma were enrolled in the trial. Before TCR sequencing, CD4+ and CD8+ T cells were separately sorted from peripheral blood. The germline V gene supplies CDR1 SGDLS and CDR2 YYNGEE. At the junction V is shortened by 3 bases and J by 0 bases; bases outside the gene matches: 0. There are 15 amino acids in the CDR3, from cysteine to phenylalanine inclusive. Solely the CDR3 DNA is kept, with 45 bases framed from the first base. As to this clone: Its antigen is currently not known. No base-level quality is on record; no much larger clone is a single base apart.

To sequence the TCRbeta CDR3 region, genomic DNA was isolated from the sorted cells. The immunoSEQ Assay was used to sequence the TCRbeta CDR3 regions. As stored in TCRdb, this immuneACCESS dataset retains in-frame rearrangements with V and J assigned. A fraction of the clones does not appear; measured against another copy, unresolved V genes explain less than half of the discrepancy, and the remainder lacks a known reason. The sample records about 21,000 clones, roughly 80% of which are singletons. The ten top clones hold under 35% of the sample. The sequence was collected from an adult with an advanced solid tumor such as melanoma, head and neck, liver or kidney cancer. Material: CD4+ or CD8+ T cells sorted from blood, obtained in a trial of the OX40 agonist ivuxolimab. The chain employs TRBV9 and TRBJ2-1; 10 bases in the junction line up with TRBD1. The nucleotides are TGTGCCAGCAGCGGGACAGGGGGCTCCTACAATGAGCAGTTCTTC. This gives the protein CASSGTGGSYNEQFF. Joined to the reference TRBV9 and TRBJ2-1 proteins, this CDR3 gives the full variable domain: DSGVTQTPKHLITATGQRVTLRCSPRSGDLSVYWYQQSLDQGLQFLIQYYNGEERAKGNILERFSAQQFPDLHSELNLSSLELGDSALYFCASSGTGGSYNEQFFGPGTRLTVL.